Listed here is a single T cell receptor (beta chain). Trimming took off 4 bases at V and 4 bases at J, with 10 bases between the two ends. Germline CDR1 SEHNR, CDR2 FQNEAQ (reference sequence). This CDR3 comprises 13 residues. Some clones are missing from TCRdb's copy, which holds only in-frame ones; the method was immunoSEQ multiplex PCR. This sample yields tens of thousands of clones, of which around 91% are seen a single time; around 15% belongs to the top ten. The data stem from a study of OX40 agonist ivuxolimab in advanced cancers. The material was CD4+ or CD8+ T cells sorted from blood, obtained in a trial of the OX40 agonist ivuxolimab. The TCR sequence derives from an adult with an advanced solid tumor such as melanoma, head and neck, liver or kidney cancer. The rearrangement links TRBV7-9 to TRBJ1-1; D is uncertain. CDR3: CASSYTLGTEAFF. In DNA form, the CDR3 reads TGTGCCAGCAGCTACACCCTGGGCACTGAAGCTTTCTTT.